The 16 T cell receptor beta chains in this list originate from one sample, sequenced in a study of technical replicates of blood from four donors. Assay used: immunoSEQ multiplex PCR; TCRdb lists only in-frame clones, some missing. The data show 75,000 to 95,000 clones, about 95% seen once. Sequencing was performed on T cells isolated from PBMCs. The receptors stem from a human donor in good health.

The J gene is TRBJ1-1, the V gene TRBV9; TRBD1 matches 10 bases. V lost 6 bases, J lost 3 bases, and 5 bases stayed unmatched. The germline gives CDR1 SGDLS, CDR2 YYNGEE. The CDR3 totals 14 residues. CDR3: CASKGQGRDTEAFF. DNA for the CDR3: TGTGCCAGCAAGGGACAGGGGAGGGACACTGAAGCTTTCTTT.

The chain joins TRBV18 to TRBJ1-1; possible D gene TRBD1, 6 bases. V was shortened by 0 bases and J by 3 bases, with 17 bases between the two germline ends. Per the germline V gene, CDR1 is KGHSH and CDR2 is LQKENI. The CDR3 length is 17 residues. The CDR3 bases are TGTGCCAGCTCACCACCGACGGGGGGGGGCCGGCACACTGAAGCTTTCTTT. Amino acids: CASSPPTGGGRHTEAFF.

CDR3 amino acids: CASSIRFTPCQPQHF. The CDR3 coding sequence is TGTGCCAGCAGCATCCGGTTCACGCCGTGTCAGCCCCAGCATTTT. The rearrangement joins TRBV21-1 to TRBJ1-5. TRBV21-1 counts as a pseudogene. The CDR3 sequence is 15 residues long.

A remark on this clone: The junction and the germline gene differ at one end; a read error may be behind it. The sample holds other DNA sequences that translate to the same CDR3. The rearrangement joins TRBV13 to TRBJ1-6; 7 bases are a match to TRBD1. The CDR3 loop spans 16 amino acids. Germline-derived CDR1 and CDR2 are PRHDT and FYEKMQ (reference sequence). The CDR3 nucleotides read TGTGCCAGCAGCTCACAGGGGAGCTCCTATAATTCCCCCCTCCACTTT. Translation: CASSSQGSSYNSPLHF.

The chain's CDR3 is CSVQGQMNTEAFF. The CDR3 DNA reads as TGCAGCGTCCAGGGACAGATGAACACTGAAGCTTTCTTT. This chain joins TRBV29-1 and TRBJ1-1, with 7 bases fitting TRBD1. The CDR3 has 13 amino acids. With 6 bases clipped from V and 0 bases from J, the junction kept 4 bases outside the gene matches. Per the germline V gene, CDR1 is SQVTM and CDR2 is ANQGSEA.

V and J are TRBV2 and TRBJ2-7, with 7 bases aligning to TRBD2. The CDR3 contains 12 residues. J gave up 4 bases and V 6 bases, and 3 bases lay outside the gene matches. Germline lookup yields CDR1 SNHLY and CDR2 FYNNEI. The CDR3 coding sequence is TGTGCCAGCAGCAAGGGAGGGTACGAGCAGTACTTC. Translating gives CASSKGGYEQYF.

The rearrangement uses TRBV10-2 and TRBJ1-1, with TRBD1 identical over 7 bases. The CDR3 contains 13 residues. The V gene end was trimmed by 3 bases and the J gene end by 7 bases; junction bases not matched to a gene: 5. The germline CDR1 and CDR2 sequences are WSHSY and SAAADI. The CDR3, as DNA: TGCGCCAGCAGTGACTCCCGGACAGGTGAAGCTTTCTTT. The encoded protein is CASSDSRTGEAFF.

The J gene is TRBJ2-3, the V gene TRBV7-9, with D unclear. Trimming cost V 8 bases and J 0 bases, with 18 bases left between them. Per the germline V gene, CDR1 is SEHNR and CDR2 is FQNEAQ (reference sequence). This CDR3 is 16 amino acids long. Here the CDR3 DNA reads TGTGCCAGCGGCGACACTGGCCACCCTAGCACAGATACGCAGTATTTT. It codes for CASGDTGHPSTDTQYF.

This clone was seen more than once but under ten times. The CDR3 coding sequence is TGTGCCAGCAGCCTCACAGGTGAAAAACTGTTTTTT. Amino acid sequence: CASSLTGEKLFF. The genes are TRBV7-6 and TRBJ1-4; perhaps TRBD1 as D (5 bases). CDR3 length equals 12 residues. Germline CDR1 and CDR2: SGHVS and FNYEAQ. V was pared by 5 bases and J by 7 bases, with 8 bases between.

This chain joins TRBV9 and TRBJ1-2; D is unclear. V was pared by 0 bases and J by 3 bases, with 12 bases between. This CDR3 spans 15 amino acids. CDR1 is SGDLS, CDR2 YYNGEE, per germline. The CDR3 loop is CASSVGGSSDYGYTF. The CDR3 DNA sequence: TGTGCCAGCAGCGTAGGAGGTAGTTCTGACTATGGCTACACCTTC. The whole variable domain, filled in from reference TRBV9 and TRBJ1-2, reads DSGVTQTPKHLITATGQRVTLRCSPRSGDLSVYWYQQSLDQGLQFLIQYYNGEERAKGNILERFSAQQFPDLHSELNLSSLELGDSALYFCASSVGGSSDYGYTFGSGTRLTVV.

The V and J genes are TRBV18 and TRBJ1-1; no firm D call. Looked up from germline, CDR1 is KGHSH and CDR2 is LQKENI. There are 14 residues in the CDR3. V was shortened by 3 bases and J by 5 bases, with 13 bases between the two germline ends. This CDR3 reads CASSPMGGQTEAFF. The CDR3 DNA sequence: TGTGCCAGCTCACCCATGGGAGGGCAGACTGAAGCTTTCTTT.

CDR3 coding DNA: TGTGCCAGCAGTTTCAGAGGGAACACTGAAGCTTTCTTT. Protein: CASSFRGNTEAFF. The chain employs TRBV28 and TRBJ1-1; D call uncertain. CDR3 size: 13 residues. Trimming removed 3 bases at V and 1 base at J, with 6 bases between. Germline V gene lookup returns CDR1 MDHEN and CDR2 SYDVKM. Using reference TRBV28 and TRBJ1-1 for the parts outside the CDR3, the full variable domain is DVKVTQSSRYLVKRTGEKVFLECVQDMDHENMFWYRQDPGLGLRLIYFSYDVKMKEKGDIPEGYSVSREKKERFSLILESASTNQTSMYLCASSFRGNTEAFFGQGTRLTVV.

V and J are TRBV29-1 and TRBJ2-2; 14 bases align to TRBD2. J lost 6 bases, V lost 6 bases, and 9 bases had no gene match. From germline, CDR1 is SQVTM and CDR2 ANQGSEA. This CDR3 is built from 16 residues. As DNA, the CDR3 is TGCAGCGTCCCGGGACTAGCGGGAGACCCTGCCGGGGAGCTGTTTTTT. It specifies CSVPGLAGDPAGELFF.

The V gene is TRBV13, the J gene TRBJ2-7, with D hard to call. The CDR3 runs to 13 residues. Germline CDR1 is PRHDT and CDR2 is FYEKMQ (reference sequence). V was cut by 5 bases and J by 0 bases, with 8 bases left in between. Here the CDR3 DNA reads TGTGCCAGCAGCCCTCCGAGCTCCTACGAGCAGTACTTC. Translated: CASSPPSSYEQYF.

The genes are TRBV11-2 and TRBJ2-1; D unresolved. Germline CDR1 SGHAT, CDR2 FQNNGV. V lost 1 base to trimming and J lost 8 bases, with 12 bases between them. There are 14 residues in the CDR3. This CDR3 reads CASSLVLVGYEQFF. CDR3 coding DNA: TGTGCCAGCAGCTTAGTGCTGGTGGGCTATGAGCAGTTCTTC.

The chain is built from TRBV11-2 and TRBJ2-7; 12 nucleotides align to TRBD1. J gave up 7 bases and V 6 bases, and 16 bases lay outside the gene matches. This CDR3 contains 17 residues. Per germline, CDR1 SGHAT and CDR2 FQNNGV. The DNA of the CDR3 is TGTGCCAGCAGAAAAAGATCCCCGGGACAGGGGGCCGGGGAGCAGTACTTC. This sequence encodes CASRKRSPGQGAGEQYF.